This entry is about one T cell receptor beta chain. Its antigen is still unknown. The source of the sample is a study of T-cell reconstitution after alpha-beta-depleted transplantation in children. Regarding the study as a whole: The authors attributed T-cell counts and diversity one year after transplant mostly to newly produced T cells.

Molecular barcoding with unique molecular identifiers was used for the TCRbeta library. In TCRdb, the PCR reads were re-called with MiXCR into one record per CDR3 protein. The sample lists about 830,000 distinct CDR3 sequences, around 17% occurring once. The length of the CDR3 is 15 residues. Trimming took off 6 bases at V and 2 bases at J, with 16 bases between the two ends. The starting material was PBMCs, mostly from graft donor cells, obtained 360 days after TCRalphabeta/CD19-depleted stem cell transplant. The chain links TRBV12-3 or TRBV12-4 to TRBJ2-5, with D possibly being TRBD1 or TRBD2 (5 bases each). The sequence was obtained from a male patient younger than 18 who had a stem cell transplant for acute lymphoblastic leukemia, so the T cells may come from the graft donor. This CDR3 reads CASSSYRDLQETQYF. CDR3 DNA sequence: TGTGCCAGCAGCTCCTACCGGGACCTACAAGAGACCCAGTACTTC.